The rows below give T cell receptor beta chains drawn from one sample of a study of blood T cells in healthy people across ages. In TCRdb, the 5' RACE reads were re-called with MiXCR into one record per CDR3 protein. The table shows approximately 810,000 distinct CDR3 sequences, with 29% occurring only once. The sample comprised blood. Receptors were obtained from an elderly woman in good health. The CDR3 runs from the conserved cysteine through the conserved F or W. The order of the fields is V gene, J gene, D gene, clone size, CDR3 DNA, CDR3 protein. The D gene is left open where the match is weak. Size is omitted from some rows. Given values are once, few, many or a class for expanded clones.

TRBV5-6	TRBJ2-7	NA	many	TGTGCCAGCAGCTCCTGGACAGTAGATTTTTCCTACGAGCAGTACTTC	CASSSWTVDFSYEQYF
TRBV12-3/TRBV12-4	TRBJ2-3	TRBD1	NA	TGTGCCAGCATCACTAGAGGGACAGCAGATACGCAGTATTTT	CASITRGTADTQYF
TRBV20-1	TRBJ2-7	TRBD2	NA	TGCAGTCTGGGTAGCGGGCTAACCTACGAGCAGTACTTC	CSLGSGLTYEQYF
TRBV30	TRBJ2-2	NA	NA	TGTGCCTGGAGTGCAGGGGCCGGGGAGCTGTTTTTT	CAWSAGAGELFF
TRBV20-1	TRBJ1-5	NA	NA	TGCAGTGCTAGGTCCATGGGGAGTTATAGCAATCAGCCCCAGCATTTT	CSARSMGSYSNQPQHF
TRBV6-5	TRBJ2-7	TRBD1	NA	TGTGCCAGCAGTTACTTACAGGGGAGCTCCTACGAGCAGTACTTC	CASSYLQGSSYEQYF
TRBV12-3/TRBV12-4	TRBJ1-6	NA	NA	TGTGCCAGCAGTTTTTACGGGGGCCCCCCCCACTTT	CASSFYGGPPHF
TRBV4-3	TRBJ2-7	TRBD2	NA	TGCGCCAGCAGCCAAGGTGGTCGGGGAGGGGACGAGCAGTACTTC	CASSQGGRGGDEQYF
TRBV27	TRBJ1-1	NA	NA	TGTGCCAGCAGTTTACCGGCGGCCAGAAGGGCTGAAGCTTTCTTT	CASSLPAARRAEAFF
TRBV13	TRBJ2-5	TRBD1	many	TGTGCCAGCAGCTTAGGAGGTACAGGGGTCGCTCAGTACTTC	CASSLGGTGVAQYF
TRBV6-2/TRBV6-3	TRBJ1-1	NA	NA	TGTGCCAGCAGACCCGGACTCGATATGAACACTGAAGCTTTCTTT	CASRPGLDMNTEAFF
TRBV28	TRBJ1-2	NA	many	TGTGCCAGCTCATCCAACAGGGTCCATGGCTACACCTTC	CASSSNRVHGYTF
TRBV3-1	TRBJ1-1	NA	few	TGTGCCAGCAGCCAACCAGGGTATCAGAACACTGAAGCTTTCTTT	CASSQPGYQNTEAFF
TRBV6-1	TRBJ2-1	TRBD2	many	TGTGCCAGCAGCCCGGGACTAGCCTCCGGCAATGAGCAGTTCTTC	CASSPGLASGNEQFF
TRBV6-5	TRBJ2-3	NA	many	TGTGCCAGCAGCCTCAAACTTCATCCTAGCACAGATACGCAGTATTTT	CASSLKLHPSTDTQYF
TRBV7-2	TRBJ2-5	TRBD1	many	TGTGCCAGCAGTCAGCTTAGTACAGGGGAAGAGACCCAGTACTTC	CASSQLSTGEETQYF
TRBV7-8	TRBJ1-2	NA	few	TGTGCCAGCAGCTTAGCCGGCAGGGCCTCGAACTATGGCTACACCTTC	CASSLAGRASNYGYTF
TRBV19	TRBJ1-2	NA	NA	TGTGCCAGTAGTATAGGAGGGGGGGGTAAGAACTATGGCTACACCTTC	CASSIGGGGKNYGYTF
TRBV5-6	TRBJ1-2	NA	many	TGTGCCAGCAGCGACGCACGACCGGGACACCTCTATGGCTACACCTTC	CASSDARPGHLYGYTF
TRBV18	TRBJ1-1	TRBD1	few	TGTGCCAGCTCACCGGACAGGACGAGCACTGAAGCTTTCTTT	CASSPDRTSTEAFF
TRBV7-2	TRBJ1-1	NA	NA	TGTGCCAGCAGCTTAGCGGTAGGGAGTTTTGAAGCTTTCTTT	CASSLAVGSFEAFF
TRBV9	TRBJ2-5	NA	few	TGTGCCAGCAGCGTAGGAGGGGGAGGGCCTCGGGAGACCCAGTACTTC	CASSVGGGGPRETQYF
TRBV7-2	TRBJ2-5	TRBD2	many	TGTGCCAGCAGCCGTCGTCTAGCGGACTATCAAGAGACCCAGTACTTC	CASSRRLADYQETQYF
TRBV10-3	TRBJ2-1	NA	once	TGTGCCATCAGTGAGCCCAGGTTGCAGCAGTTCTTC	CAISEPRLQQFF
TRBV21-1	TRBJ2-7	NA	many	TGTGCCAGCAGTATACCTGCCGGACAGGGGGCCCCCCAAGGCTCCTACGAGCAGTACTTC	CASSIPAGQGAPQGSYEQYF
TRBV6-2/TRBV6-3	TRBJ2-4	NA	many	TGTGCCAGCACCGACCAGACCGACGCAAGGGGCATTCAGTACTTC	CASTDQTDARGIQYF
TRBV25-1	TRBJ2-5	TRBD2	many	TGTGCCAGCAGTGAATATAGGGAGGGGTTCCGTGTGACCCAGTACTTC	CASSEYREGFRVTQYF
TRBV20-1	TRBJ2-5	NA	few	TGCAGTGCTAGAGGGCGGGGATTCTATATCCATGAGCAGTACTTC	CSARGRGFYIHEQYF
TRBV12-3/TRBV12-4	TRBJ1-2	TRBD1	many	TGTGCCAGCAAACGGGACAGCGACTATGGCTACACCTTC	CASKRDSDYGYTF
TRBV7-2	TRBJ2-3	TRBD2	few	TGTGCCAGCAGCCCAGTGCGGGGGGGGGACACAGATACGCAGTATTTT	CASSPVRGGDTDTQYF
TRBV5-1	TRBJ2-7	NA	NA	TGCGCCAGCAGATTCGGCTGGAGCTCCTACGAGCAGTACTTC	CASRFGWSSYEQYF
TRBV5-1	TRBJ1-2	TRBD1	NA	TGCGCCAGCAGCTTGGGGGACAGTGACTATGGCTACACCTTC	CASSLGDSDYGYTF
TRBV2	TRBJ2-7	NA	many	TGTGCCAGCAACGGGGTCACCTACGAGCAGTACTTC	CASNGVTYEQYF
TRBV3-1	TRBJ1-5	NA	NA	TGTGCCAGCAGCGGAGGACCTCCGATGGGTAATCAGCCCCAGCATTTT	CASSGGPPMGNQPQHF
TRBV20-1	TRBJ2-5	NA	NA	TGCAGTGCTAGGTTTAGCGGCGCCCCTATGGATGAGCAGTACTTC	CSARFSGAPMDEQYF
TRBV29-1	TRBJ2-7	NA	NA	TGCAGCGTTGAAAACTCCTACGAGCAGTACTTC	CSVENSYEQYF
TRBV7-6	TRBJ2-1	NA	many	TGTGCCAGCACAAGACAGATCGGTTCCTACAATGAGCAGTTCTTC	CASTRQIGSYNEQFF
TRBV20-1	TRBJ2-3	TRBD2	NA	TGCAGTGCTTCTAGCGGGGGGGCCACATACACAGATACGCAGTATTTT	CSASSGGATYTDTQYF
TRBV12-3/TRBV12-4	TRBJ2-3	TRBD1	NA	TGTGCCAGCAGTTCGAATCGTAGAGTAGGGACAGATGCGCAGTATTTT	CASSSNRRVGTDAQYF
TRBV7-8	TRBJ2-7	NA	many	TGTGCCAGCAGCTCGGGCTCGTGGAGGGCGCCTTACGAGCAGTACTTC	CASSSGSWRAPYEQYF
TRBV7-6	TRBJ2-1	NA	many	TGTGCCAGCAGCAAAGGGTGGGCTGTCACCTACAATGAGCAGTTCTTC	CASSKGWAVTYNEQFF